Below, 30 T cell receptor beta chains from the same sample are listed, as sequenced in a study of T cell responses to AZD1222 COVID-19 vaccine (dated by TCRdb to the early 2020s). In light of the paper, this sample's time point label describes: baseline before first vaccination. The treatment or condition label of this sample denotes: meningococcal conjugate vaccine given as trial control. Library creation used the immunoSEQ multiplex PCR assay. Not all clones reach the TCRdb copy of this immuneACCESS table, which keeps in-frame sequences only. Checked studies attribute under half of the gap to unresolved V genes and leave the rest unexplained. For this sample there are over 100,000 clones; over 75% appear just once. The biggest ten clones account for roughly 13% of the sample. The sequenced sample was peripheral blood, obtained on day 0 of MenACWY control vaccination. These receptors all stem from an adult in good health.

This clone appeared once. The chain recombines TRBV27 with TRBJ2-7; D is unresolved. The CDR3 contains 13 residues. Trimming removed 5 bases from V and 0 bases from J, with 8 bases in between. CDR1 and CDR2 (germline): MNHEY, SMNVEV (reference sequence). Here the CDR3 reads CASSIRDSYEQYF. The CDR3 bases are TGTGCCAGCAGTATAAGGGACTCCTACGAGCAGTACTTC.

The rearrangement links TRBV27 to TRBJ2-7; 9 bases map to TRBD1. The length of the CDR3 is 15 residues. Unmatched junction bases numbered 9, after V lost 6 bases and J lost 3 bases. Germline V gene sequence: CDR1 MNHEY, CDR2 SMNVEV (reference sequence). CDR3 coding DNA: TGTGCCAGCAGACTCTTACCGACAGGGGGCTACGAGCAGTACTTC. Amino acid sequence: CASRLLPTGGYEQYF.

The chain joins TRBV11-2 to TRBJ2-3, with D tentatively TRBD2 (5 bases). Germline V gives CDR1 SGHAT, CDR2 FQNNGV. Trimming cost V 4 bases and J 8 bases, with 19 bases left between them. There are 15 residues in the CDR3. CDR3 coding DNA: TGTGCCAGCAGCTCCCGGACTGTTCAGTCCGGTACGCAGTATTTT. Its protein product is CASSSRTVQSGTQYF.

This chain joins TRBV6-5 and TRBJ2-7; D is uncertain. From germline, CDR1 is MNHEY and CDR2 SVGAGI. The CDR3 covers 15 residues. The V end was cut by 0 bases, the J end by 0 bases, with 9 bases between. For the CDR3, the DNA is TGTGCCAGCAGTTACTCCGCGGCCGCCTCCTACGAGCAGTACTTC. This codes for CASSYSAAASYEQYF.

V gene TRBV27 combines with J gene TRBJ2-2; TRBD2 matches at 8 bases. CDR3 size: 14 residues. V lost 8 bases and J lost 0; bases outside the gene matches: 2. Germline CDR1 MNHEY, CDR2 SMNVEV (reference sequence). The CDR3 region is CASRGLANTGELFF. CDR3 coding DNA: TGTGCCAGCCGGGGACTAGCGAACACCGGGGAGCTGTTTTTT.

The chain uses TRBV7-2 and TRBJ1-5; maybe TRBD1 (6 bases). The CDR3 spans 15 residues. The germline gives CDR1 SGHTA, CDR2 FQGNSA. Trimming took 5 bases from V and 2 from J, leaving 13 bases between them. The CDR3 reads CASSPRGAGNQPQHF. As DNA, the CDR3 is TGTGCCAGCAGCCCCCGGGGGGCGGGCAATCAGCCCCAGCATTTT.

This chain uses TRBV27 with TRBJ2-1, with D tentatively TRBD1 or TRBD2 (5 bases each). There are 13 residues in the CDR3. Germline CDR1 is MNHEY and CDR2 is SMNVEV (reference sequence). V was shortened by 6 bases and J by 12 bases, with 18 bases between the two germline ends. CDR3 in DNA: TGTGCCAGCAGCCCCCCCACAGGAGGAGGGCAGTTCTTC. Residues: CASSPPTGGGQFF.

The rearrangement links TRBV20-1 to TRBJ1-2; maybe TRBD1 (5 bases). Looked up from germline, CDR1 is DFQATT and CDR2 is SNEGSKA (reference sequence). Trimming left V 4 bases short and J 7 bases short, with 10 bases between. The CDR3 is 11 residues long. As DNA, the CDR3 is TGCAGTGCTAAGAGGGGTAGTGGCTACACCTTC. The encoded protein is CSAKRGSGYTF.

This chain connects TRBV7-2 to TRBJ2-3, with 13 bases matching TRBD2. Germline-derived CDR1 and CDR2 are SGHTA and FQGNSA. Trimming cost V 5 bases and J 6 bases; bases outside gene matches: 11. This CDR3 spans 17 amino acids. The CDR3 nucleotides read TGTGCCAGCAGCACCAGGACTAGCGGGGGAGGTAGGGATACGCAGTATTTT. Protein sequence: CASSTRTSGGGRDTQYF. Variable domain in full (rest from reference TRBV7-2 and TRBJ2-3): GAGVSQSPSNKVTEKGKDVELRCDPISGHTALYWYRQSLGQGLEFLIYFQGNSAPDKSGLPSDRFSAERTGGSVSTLTIQRTQQEDSAVYLCASSTRTSGGGRDTQYFGPGTRLTVL.

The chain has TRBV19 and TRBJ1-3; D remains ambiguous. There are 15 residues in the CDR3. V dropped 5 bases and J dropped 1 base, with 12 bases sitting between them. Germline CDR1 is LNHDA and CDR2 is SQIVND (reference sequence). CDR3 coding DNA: TGTGCCAGTAGTTATCCGCGACAATCTGGAAACACCATATATTTT. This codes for CASSYPRQSGNTIYF.

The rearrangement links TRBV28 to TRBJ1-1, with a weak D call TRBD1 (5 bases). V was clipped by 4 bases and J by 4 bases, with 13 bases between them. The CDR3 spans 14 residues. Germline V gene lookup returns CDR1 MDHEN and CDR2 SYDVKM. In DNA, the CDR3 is TGTGCCAGCAGTTCCCCAGGGCTGGTCACTGAAGCTTTCTTT. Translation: CASSSPGLVTEAFF.

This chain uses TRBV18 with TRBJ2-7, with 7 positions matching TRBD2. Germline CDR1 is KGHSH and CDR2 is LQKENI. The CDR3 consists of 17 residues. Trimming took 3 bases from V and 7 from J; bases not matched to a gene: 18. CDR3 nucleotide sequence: TGTGCCAGCTCACCGGTAGCGGGTGGCGGCCTTGCGGGAGAGCAGTACTTC. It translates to CASSPVAGGGLAGEQYF. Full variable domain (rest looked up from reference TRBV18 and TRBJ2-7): NAGVMQNPRHLVRRRGQEARLRCSPMKGHSHVYWYRQLPEEGLKFMVYLQKENIIDESGMPKERFSAEFPKEGPSILRIQQVVRGDSAAYFCASSPVAGGGLAGEQYFGPGTRLTVT.

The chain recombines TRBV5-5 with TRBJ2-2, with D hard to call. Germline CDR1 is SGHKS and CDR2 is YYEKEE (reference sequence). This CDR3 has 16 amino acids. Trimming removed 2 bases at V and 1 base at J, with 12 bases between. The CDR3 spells CASSFMANMNTGELFF. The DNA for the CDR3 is TGTGCCAGCAGCTTCATGGCAAACATGAACACCGGGGAGCTGTTTTTT.

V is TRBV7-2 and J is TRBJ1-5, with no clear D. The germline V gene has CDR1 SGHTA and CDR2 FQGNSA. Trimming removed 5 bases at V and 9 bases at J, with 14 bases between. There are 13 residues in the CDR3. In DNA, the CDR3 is TGTGCCAGCAGCCCAGTGGGAGATCGGCCCCAGCATTTT. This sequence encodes CASSPVGDRPQHF.

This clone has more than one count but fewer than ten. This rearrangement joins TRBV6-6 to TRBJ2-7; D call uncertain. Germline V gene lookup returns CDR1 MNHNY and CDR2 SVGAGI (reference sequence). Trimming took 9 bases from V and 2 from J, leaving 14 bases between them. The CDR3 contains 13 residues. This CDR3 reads CASKRDLTYEQYF. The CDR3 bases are TGTGCCAGTAAACGCGACTTAACCTACGAGCAGTACTTC.

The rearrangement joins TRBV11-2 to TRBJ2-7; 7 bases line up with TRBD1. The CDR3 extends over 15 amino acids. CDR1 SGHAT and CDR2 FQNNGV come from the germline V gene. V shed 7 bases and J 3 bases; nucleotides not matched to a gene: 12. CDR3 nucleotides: TGTGCCAGCAACCCGGGGTCAGGGGGATTCTACGAGCAGTACTTC. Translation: CASNPGSGGFYEQYF. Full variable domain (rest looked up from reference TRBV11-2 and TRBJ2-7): EAGVAQSPRYKIIEKRQSVAFWCNPISGHATLYWYQQILGQGPKLLIQFQNNGVVDDSQLPKDRFSAERLKGVDSTLKIQPAKLEDSAVYLCASNPGSGGFYEQYFGPGTRLTVT.

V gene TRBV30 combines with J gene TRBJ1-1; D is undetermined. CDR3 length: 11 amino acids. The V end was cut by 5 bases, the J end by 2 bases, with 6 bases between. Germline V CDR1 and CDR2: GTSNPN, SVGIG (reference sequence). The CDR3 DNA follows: TGTGCCTGGTCTCGCAACACTGAAGCTTTCTTT. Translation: CAWSRNTEAFF.

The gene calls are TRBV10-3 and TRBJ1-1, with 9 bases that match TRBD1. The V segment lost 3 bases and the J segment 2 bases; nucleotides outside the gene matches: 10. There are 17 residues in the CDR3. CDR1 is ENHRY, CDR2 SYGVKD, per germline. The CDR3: CAISDSGQGPRNTEAFF. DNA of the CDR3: TGTGCCATCAGTGATTCGGGACAGGGACCCCGTAACACTGAAGCTTTCTTT.

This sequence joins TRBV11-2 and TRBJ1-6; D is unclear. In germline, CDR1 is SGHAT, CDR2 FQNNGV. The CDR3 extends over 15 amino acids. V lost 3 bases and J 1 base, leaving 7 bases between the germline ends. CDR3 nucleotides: TGTGCCAGCAGCTTCCGAGGATCCTATAATTCACCCCTCCACTTT. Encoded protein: CASSFRGSYNSPLHF.

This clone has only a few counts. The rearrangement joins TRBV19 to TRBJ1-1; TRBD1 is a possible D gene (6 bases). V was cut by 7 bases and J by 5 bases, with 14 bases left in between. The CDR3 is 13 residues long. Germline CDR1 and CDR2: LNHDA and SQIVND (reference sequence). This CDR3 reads CASTANRVTEAFF. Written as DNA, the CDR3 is TGTGCCAGTACCGCTAACAGGGTTACTGAAGCTTTCTTT.

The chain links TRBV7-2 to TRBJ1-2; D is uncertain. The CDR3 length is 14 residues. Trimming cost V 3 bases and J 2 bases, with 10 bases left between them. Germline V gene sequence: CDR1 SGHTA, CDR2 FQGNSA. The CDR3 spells CASSFYRTNYGYTF. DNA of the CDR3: TGTGCCAGCAGCTTCTATAGAACCAACTATGGCTACACCTTC.

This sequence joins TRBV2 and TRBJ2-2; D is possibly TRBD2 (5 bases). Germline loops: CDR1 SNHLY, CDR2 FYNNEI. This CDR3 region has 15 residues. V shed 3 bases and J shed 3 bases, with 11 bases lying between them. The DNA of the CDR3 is TGTGCCAGCAGTGATGAGGGTAGCGACACCGGGGAGCTGTTTTTT. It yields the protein CASSDEGSDTGELFF.

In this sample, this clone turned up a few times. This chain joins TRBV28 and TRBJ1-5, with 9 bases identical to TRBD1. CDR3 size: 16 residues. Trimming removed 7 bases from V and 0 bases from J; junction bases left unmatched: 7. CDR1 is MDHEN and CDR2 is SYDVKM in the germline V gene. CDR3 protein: CASTTGGVYSNQPQHF. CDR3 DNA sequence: TGTGCCAGCACGACAGGGGGGGTATATAGCAATCAGCCCCAGCATTTT.

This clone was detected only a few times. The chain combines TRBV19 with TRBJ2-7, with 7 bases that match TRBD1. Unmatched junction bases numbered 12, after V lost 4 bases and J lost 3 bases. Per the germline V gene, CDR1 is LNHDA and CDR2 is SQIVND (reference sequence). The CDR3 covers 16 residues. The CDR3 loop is CASSTEATGVGYEQYF. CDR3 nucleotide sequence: TGTGCCAGTAGTACGGAGGCCACAGGGGTTGGCTACGAGCAGTACTTC.

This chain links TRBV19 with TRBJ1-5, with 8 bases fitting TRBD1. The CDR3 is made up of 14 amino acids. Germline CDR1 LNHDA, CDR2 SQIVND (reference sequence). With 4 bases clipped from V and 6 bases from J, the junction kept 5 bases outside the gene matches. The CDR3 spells CASSSQGAGQPQHF. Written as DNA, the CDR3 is TGTGCCAGTAGTAGCCAGGGGGCCGGTCAGCCCCAGCATTTT.

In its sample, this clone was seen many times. The CDR3 region is CASLSRTSGNYNEQFF. The CDR3 DNA reads TGTGCCAGCCTTAGCCGGACTAGCGGGAACTACAATGAGCAGTTCTTC. This chain joins TRBV27 and TRBJ2-1; 12 nucleotides line up with TRBD2. The CDR3 covers 16 residues. The V segment lost 8 bases and the J segment 3 bases; nucleotides outside the gene matches: 8. Looked up from germline, CDR1 is MNHEY and CDR2 is SMNVEV (reference sequence).

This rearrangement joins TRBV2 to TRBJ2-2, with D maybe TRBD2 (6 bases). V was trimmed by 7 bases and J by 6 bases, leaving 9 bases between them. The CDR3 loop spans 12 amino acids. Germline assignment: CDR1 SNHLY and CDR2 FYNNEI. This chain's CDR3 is CASNRGSGELFF. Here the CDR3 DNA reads TGTGCCAGCAACCGGGGGTCCGGGGAGCTGTTTTTT.

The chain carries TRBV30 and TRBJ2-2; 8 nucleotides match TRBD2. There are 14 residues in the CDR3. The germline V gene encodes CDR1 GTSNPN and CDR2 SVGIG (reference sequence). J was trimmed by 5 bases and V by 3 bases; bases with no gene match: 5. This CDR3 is CAWRAGGWTGELFF. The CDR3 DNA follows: TGTGCCTGGAGGGCGGGAGGCTGGACCGGGGAGCTGTTTTTT. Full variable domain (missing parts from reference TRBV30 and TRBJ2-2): SQTIHQWPATLVQPVGSPLSLECTVEGTSNPNLYWYRQAAGRGLQLLFYSVGIGQISSEVPQNLSASRPQDRQFILSSKKLLLSDSGFYLCAWRAGGWTGELFFGEGSRLTVL.

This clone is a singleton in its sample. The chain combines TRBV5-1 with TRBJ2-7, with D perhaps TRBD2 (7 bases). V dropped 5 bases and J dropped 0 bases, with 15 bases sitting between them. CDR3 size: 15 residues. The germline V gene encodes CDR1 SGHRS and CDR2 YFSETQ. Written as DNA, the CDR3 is TGCGCCAGCAGAGCGGGACACGGAGGCTCCTACGAGCAGTACTTC. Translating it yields CASRAGHGGSYEQYF.

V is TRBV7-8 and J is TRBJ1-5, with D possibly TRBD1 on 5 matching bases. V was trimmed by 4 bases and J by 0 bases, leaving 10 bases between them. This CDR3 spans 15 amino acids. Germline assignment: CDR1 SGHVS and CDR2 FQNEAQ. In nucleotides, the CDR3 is TGTGCCAGCAGCTCGGGGGAGTATAGCAATCAGCCCCAGCATTTT. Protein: CASSSGEYSNQPQHF.